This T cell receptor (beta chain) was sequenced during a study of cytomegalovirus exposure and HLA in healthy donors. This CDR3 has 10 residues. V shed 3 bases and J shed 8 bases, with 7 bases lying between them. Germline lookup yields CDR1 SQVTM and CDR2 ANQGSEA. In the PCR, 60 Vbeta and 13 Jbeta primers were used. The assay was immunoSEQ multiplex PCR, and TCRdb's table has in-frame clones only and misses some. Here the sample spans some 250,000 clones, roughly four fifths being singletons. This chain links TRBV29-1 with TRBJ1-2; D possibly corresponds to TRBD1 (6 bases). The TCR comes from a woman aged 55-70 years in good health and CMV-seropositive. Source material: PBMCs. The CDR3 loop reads CSVEGAGYTF. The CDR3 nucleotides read TGCAGCGTTGAGGGGGCGGGCTACACCTTC.